The next 9 T cell receptor beta chains were all read from a single sample in a study of blood T cells in healthy people across ages (dated by TCRdb to between 2014 and 2017). Receptors were amplified or captured by 5' RACE. The sequencing machine was an Illumina HiSeq 2500. A second about 7 to 12 cycle PCR used a sample-barcoded 5' primer and a J-beta primer mix. TCRdb handled the public reads itself, with Q25 trimming in fastp and clone calling in MiXCR, and kept productive beta chains. Rows matching on CDR3 protein sequence are summarized as one entry with the most common DNA and genes. The table for this sample lists hundreds of thousands of distinct CDR3 sequences; over 40% of them were counted only once. The ten biggest clones cover approximately 15% of the sample. Sequenced input: blood. The receptors stem from a woman older than 75 in good health.

This chain uses TRBV14 with TRBJ2-7, with D tentatively TRBD2 (6 bases). The CDR3 sequence is 13 residues long. Germline CDR1 SGHDN, CDR2 FVKESK. The V and J ends lost 4 bases and 4 bases respectively, with 11 bases between them. CDR3 coding DNA: TGTGCCAGCAGCCCCATGGGGGGATACGAGCAGTACTTC. It translates to CASSPMGGYEQYF. Full variable domain (rest looked up from reference TRBV14 and TRBJ2-7): EAGVTQFPSHSVIEKGQTVTLRCDPISGHDNLYWYRRVMGKEIKFLLHFVKESKQDESGMPNNRFLAERTGGTYSTLKVQPAELEDSGVYFCASSPMGGYEQYFGPGTRLTVT.

This clonotype is a singleton in its sample. V gene TRBV7-9 combines with J gene TRBJ2-3; 10 nucleotides agree with TRBD2. CDR1 is SEHNR, CDR2 FQNEAQ, per germline (reference sequence). With V trimmed by 5 bases and J by 4 bases, 18 bases remained unmatched. The CDR3 spans 19 residues. Here the CDR3 DNA reads TGTGCCAGCAGCACTCAGGACAGGGCACTAGCGGGGCACGCAGATACGCAGTATTTT. Translation gives CASSTQDRALAGHADTQYF.

This clonotype came up a few times. One base away lies a much larger clone, so this may be a sequencing read error. This chain connects TRBV27 to TRBJ2-5; D is uncertain. Germline CDR1 and CDR2: MNHEY and SMNVEV (reference sequence). Trimming left V 5 bases short and J 1 base short, with 11 bases between. CDR3 length: 14 amino acids. The CDR3 loop reads CASSVRSIQETQYF. The CDR3 DNA sequence: TGTGCCAGCAGTGTACGGTCTATCCAAGAGACCCAGTACTTC.

The chain is built from TRBV12-3 or TRBV12-4 and TRBJ2-1, with a weak D call TRBD2 (5 bases). Trimming cost V 6 bases and J 1 base, with 16 bases left between them. CDR3 length equals 16 residues. The CDR3, as DNA: TGTGCCAGCAGCCCTGGCGGAGGCAGGTCCTACAATGAGCAGTTCTTC. The encoded protein is CASSPGGGRSYNEQFF.

This clonotype was detected once. With a much larger clone just one base away, this may be a read error. This chain links TRBV9 with TRBJ2-5; a weak D match, TRBD1 (6 bases). The assigned J gene may be wrong: the sequence end matches TRBJ2-7 better. This CDR3 has 13 residues. Germline assignment: CDR1 SGDLS and CDR2 YYNGEE. CDR3 in amino acids: CAGSVEDSNEQYF. Written as DNA, the CDR3 is TGTGCCGGCAGCGTAGAGGACAGTAACGAGCAGTACTTC.

The chain recombines TRBV24-1 with TRBJ2-2; no firm D call. Germline CDR1 is KGHDR and CDR2 is SFDVKD. V shed 7 bases and J shed 2 bases, with 7 bases lying between them. The CDR3 contains 13 residues. The CDR3 region is CATSRPNTGELFF. The CDR3 nucleotides are TGTGCCACCAGCAGACCCAACACCGGGGAGCTGTTTTTT.

The chain combines TRBV24-1 with TRBJ2-5, with D unresolved. Germline CDR1 reads KGHDR; CDR2 reads SFDVKD. This CDR3 region has 14 residues. V lost 2 bases to trimming and J lost 2 bases, with 8 bases between them. The CDR3 region has the DNA TGTGCCACCAGTGATTCCGGGCCACAAGAGACCCAGTACTTC. This translates into CATSDSGPQETQYF.

This sequence joins TRBV29-1 and TRBJ2-7, with D tentatively TRBD1 (5 bases). This CDR3 has 14 amino acids. V shed 6 bases and J shed 3 bases, with 18 bases lying between them. Germline V gene sequence: CDR1 SQVTM, CDR2 ANQGSEA. In DNA form, the CDR3 reads TGCAGCGTGAGGCAGGGTAACTCAGGCTACGAGCAGTACTTC. This gives the protein CSVRQGNSGYEQYF.

The chain combines TRBV12-3 or TRBV12-4 with TRBJ1-4, with TRBD1 matching 9 bases. The length of the CDR3 is 14 residues. Losses at the gene ends were 7 bases for V and 8 bases for J; bases not matched to a gene: 8. CDR3 loop: CASTLDRGGEKLFF. CDR3 sequence (DNA): TGTGCCAGCACTTTGGACAGGGGTGGAGAAAAACTGTTTTTT.